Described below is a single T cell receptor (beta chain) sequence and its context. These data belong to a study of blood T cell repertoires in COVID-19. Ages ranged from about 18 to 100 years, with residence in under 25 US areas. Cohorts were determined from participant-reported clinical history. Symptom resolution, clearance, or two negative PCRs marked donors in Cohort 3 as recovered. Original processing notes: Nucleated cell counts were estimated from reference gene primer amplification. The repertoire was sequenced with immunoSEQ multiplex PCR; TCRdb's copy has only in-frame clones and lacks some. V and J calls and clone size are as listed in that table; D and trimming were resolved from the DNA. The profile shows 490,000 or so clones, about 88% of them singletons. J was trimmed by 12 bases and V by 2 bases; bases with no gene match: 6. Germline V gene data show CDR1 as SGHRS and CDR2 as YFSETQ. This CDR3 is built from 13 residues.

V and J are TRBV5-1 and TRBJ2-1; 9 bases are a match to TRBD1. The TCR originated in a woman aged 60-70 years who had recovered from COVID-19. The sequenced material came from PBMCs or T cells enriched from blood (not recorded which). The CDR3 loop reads CASSLQGADSQFF. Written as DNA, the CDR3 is TGCGCCAGCAGCTTACAGGGGGCAGACTCGCAGTTCTTC.